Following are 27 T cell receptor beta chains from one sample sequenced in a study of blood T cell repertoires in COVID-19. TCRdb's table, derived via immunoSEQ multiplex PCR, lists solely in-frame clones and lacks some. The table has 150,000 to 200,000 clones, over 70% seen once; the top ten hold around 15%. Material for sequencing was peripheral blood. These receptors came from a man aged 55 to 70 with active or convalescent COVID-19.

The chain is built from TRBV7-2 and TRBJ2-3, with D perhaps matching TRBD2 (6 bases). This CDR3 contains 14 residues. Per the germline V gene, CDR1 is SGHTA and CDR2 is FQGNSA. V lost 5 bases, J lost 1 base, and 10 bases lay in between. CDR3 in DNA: TGTGCCAGCAGCGCGCGGGGTGGCACAGATACGCAGTATTTT. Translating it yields CASSARGGTDTQYF.

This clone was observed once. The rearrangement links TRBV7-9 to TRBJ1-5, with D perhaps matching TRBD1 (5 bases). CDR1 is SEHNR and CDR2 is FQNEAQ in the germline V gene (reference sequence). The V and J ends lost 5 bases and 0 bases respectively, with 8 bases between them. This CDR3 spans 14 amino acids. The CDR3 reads CASSDSDSNQPQHF. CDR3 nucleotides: TGTGCCAGCAGCGACAGTGATAGCAATCAGCCCCAGCATTTT. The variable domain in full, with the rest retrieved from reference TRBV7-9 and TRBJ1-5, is DTGVSQNPRHKITKRGQNVTFRCDPISEHNRLYWYRQTLGQGPEFLTYFQNEAQLEKSRLLSDRFSAERPKGSFSTLEIQRTEQGDSAMYLCASSDSDSNQPQHFGDGTRLSIL.

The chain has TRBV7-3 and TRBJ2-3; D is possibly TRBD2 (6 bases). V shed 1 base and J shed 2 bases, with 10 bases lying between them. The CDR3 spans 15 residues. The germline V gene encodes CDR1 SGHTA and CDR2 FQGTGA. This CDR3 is CASSLRGGATDTQYF. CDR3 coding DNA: TGTGCCAGCAGCTTAAGGGGCGGGGCCACAGATACGCAGTATTTT.

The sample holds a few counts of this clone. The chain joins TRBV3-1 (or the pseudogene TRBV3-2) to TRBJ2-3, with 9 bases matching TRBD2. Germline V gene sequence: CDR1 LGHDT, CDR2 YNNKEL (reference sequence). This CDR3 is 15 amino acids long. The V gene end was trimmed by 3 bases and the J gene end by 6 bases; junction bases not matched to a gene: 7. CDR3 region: CASSQQGLARDTQYF. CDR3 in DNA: TGTGCCAGCAGCCAGCAGGGACTAGCTAGGGATACGCAGTATTTT.

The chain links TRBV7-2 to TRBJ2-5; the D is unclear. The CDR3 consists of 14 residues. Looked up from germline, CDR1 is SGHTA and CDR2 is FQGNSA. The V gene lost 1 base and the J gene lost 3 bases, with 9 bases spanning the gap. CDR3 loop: CASSLGGFKETQYF. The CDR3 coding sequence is TGTGCCAGCAGCTTAGGAGGATTCAAAGAGACCCAGTACTTC.

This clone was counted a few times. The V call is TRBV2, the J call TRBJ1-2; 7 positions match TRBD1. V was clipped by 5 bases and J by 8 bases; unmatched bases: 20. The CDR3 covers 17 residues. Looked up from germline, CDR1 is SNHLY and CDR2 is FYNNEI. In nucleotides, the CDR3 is TGTGCCAGCAGTCGAATGGAGGGCGGGACAGTCCTTCGGGGCTACACCTTC. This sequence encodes CASSRMEGGTVLRGYTF.

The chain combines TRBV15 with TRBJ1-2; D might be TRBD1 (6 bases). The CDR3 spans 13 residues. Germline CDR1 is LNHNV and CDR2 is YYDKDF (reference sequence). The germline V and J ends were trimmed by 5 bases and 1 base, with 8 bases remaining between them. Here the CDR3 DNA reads TGTGCCACCAGCGGCAGGGGTAACTATGGCTACACCTTC. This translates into CATSGRGNYGYTF.

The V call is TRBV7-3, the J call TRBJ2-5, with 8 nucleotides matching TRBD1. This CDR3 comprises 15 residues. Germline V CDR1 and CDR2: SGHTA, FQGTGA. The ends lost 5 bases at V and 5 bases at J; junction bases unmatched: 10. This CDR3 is CASSATGEYRETQYF. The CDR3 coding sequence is TGTGCCAGCAGCGCGACAGGGGAGTACCGGGAGACCCAGTACTTC.

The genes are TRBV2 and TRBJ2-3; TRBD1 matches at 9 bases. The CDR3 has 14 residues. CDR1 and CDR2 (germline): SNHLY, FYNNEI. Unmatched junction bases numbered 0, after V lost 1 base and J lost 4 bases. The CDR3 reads CASSEGTGADTQYF. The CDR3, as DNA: TGTGCCAGCAGTGAAGGGACAGGGGCAGATACGCAGTATTTT.

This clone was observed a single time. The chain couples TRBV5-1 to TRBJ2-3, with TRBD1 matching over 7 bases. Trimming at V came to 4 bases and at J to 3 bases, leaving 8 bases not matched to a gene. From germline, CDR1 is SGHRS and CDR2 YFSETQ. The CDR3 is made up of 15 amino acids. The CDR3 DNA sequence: TGCGCCAGCAGCCCGGGACAGCTCGGGACAGATACGCAGTATTTT. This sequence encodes CASSPGQLGTDTQYF.

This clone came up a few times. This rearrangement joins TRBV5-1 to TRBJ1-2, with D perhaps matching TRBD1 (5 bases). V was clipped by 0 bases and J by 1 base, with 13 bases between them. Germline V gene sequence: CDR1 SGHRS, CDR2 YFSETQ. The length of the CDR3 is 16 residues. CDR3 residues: CASSLGDSSVNYGYTF. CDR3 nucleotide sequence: TGCGCCAGCAGCTTGGGCGACAGCTCTGTTAACTATGGCTACACCTTC.

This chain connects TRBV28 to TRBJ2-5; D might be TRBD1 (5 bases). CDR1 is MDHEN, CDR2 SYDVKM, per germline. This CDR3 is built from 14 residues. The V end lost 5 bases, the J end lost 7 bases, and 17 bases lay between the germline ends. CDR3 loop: CASSTGTRIGTQYF. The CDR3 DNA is TGTGCCAGCAGTACAGGTACAAGGATTGGGACCCAGTACTTC. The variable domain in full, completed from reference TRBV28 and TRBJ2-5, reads DVKVTQSSRYLVKRTGEKVFLECVQDMDHENMFWYRQDPGLGLRLIYFSYDVKMKEKGDIPEGYSVSREKKERFSLILESASTNQTSMYLCASSTGTRIGTQYFGPGTRLLVL.

The CDR3 region is CASSARLAGEYEQYF. CDR3 in DNA: TGTGCCAGCAGCGCAAGACTAGCGGGAGAATACGAGCAGTACTTC. The chain is built from TRBV9 and TRBJ2-7, with 12 bases lining up with TRBD2. J lost 4 bases, V lost 3 bases, and 5 bases had no gene match. The length of the CDR3 is 15 residues. CDR1 is SGDLS and CDR2 is YYNGEE in the germline V gene.

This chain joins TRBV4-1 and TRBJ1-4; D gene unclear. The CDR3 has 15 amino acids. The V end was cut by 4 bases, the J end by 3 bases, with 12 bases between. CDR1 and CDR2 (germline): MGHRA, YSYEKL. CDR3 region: CASSPLVVANEKLFF. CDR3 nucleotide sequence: TGCGCCAGCAGCCCTTTAGTGGTCGCTAATGAAAAACTGTTTTTT.

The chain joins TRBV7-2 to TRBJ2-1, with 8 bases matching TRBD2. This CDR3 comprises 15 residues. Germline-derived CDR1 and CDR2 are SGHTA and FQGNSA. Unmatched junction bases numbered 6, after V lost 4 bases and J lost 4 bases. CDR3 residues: CASSSAGLGYNEQFF. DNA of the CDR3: TGTGCCAGCAGCTCAGCGGGACTAGGATACAATGAGCAGTTCTTC.

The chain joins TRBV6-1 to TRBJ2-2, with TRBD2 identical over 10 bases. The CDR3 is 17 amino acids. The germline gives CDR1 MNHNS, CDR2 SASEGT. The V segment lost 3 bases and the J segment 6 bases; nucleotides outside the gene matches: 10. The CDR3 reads CASSDVGLAGVAGELFF. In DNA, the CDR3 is TGTGCCAGCAGTGACGTAGGGCTAGCGGGAGTTGCCGGGGAGCTGTTTTTT.

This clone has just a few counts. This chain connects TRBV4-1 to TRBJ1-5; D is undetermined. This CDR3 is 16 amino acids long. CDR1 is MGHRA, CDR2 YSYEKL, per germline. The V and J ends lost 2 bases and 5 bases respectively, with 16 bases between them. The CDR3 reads CASSQSPGGHDQPQHF. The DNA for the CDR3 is TGCGCCAGCAGCCAATCCCCCGGAGGGCACGATCAGCCCCAGCATTTT.

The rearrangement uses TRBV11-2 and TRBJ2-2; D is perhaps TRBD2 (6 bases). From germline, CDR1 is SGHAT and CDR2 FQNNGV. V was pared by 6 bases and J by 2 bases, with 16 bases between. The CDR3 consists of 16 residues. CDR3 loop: CASRRAGTPNTGELFF. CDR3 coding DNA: TGTGCCAGCAGAAGAGCCGGGACTCCTAACACCGGGGAGCTGTTTTTT.

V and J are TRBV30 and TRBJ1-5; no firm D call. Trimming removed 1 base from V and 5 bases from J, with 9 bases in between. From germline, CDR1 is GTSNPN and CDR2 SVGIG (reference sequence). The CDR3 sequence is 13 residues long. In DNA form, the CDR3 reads TGTGCCTGGAGTGCCCACGAGGATCAGCCCCAGCATTTT. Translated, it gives CAWSAHEDQPQHF.

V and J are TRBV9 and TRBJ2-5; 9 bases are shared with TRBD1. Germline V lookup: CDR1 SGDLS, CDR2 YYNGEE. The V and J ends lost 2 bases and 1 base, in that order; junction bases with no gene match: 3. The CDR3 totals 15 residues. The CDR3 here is CASSVADRGQETQYF. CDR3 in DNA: TGTGCCAGCAGCGTCGCGGACAGGGGCCAAGAGACCCAGTACTTC.

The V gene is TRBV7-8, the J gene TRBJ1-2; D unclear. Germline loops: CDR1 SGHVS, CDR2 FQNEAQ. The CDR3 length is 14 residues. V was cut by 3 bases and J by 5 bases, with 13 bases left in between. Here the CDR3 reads CASSFRLVGYGYTF. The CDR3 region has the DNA TGTGCCAGCAGCTTTCGGTTGGTTGGTTATGGCTACACCTTC.

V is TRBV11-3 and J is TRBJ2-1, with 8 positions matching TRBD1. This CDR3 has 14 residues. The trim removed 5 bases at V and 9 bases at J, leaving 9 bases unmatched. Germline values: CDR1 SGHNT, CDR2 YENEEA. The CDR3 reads CASSVTTGGGEQFF. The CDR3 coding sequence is TGTGCCAGCAGCGTTACTACAGGGGGAGGTGAGCAGTTCTTC. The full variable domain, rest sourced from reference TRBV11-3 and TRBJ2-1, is EAGVVQSPRYKIIEKKQPVAFWCNPISGHNTLYWYLQNLGQGPELLIRYENEEAVDDSQLPKDRFSAERLKGVDSTLKIQPAELGDSAVYLCASSVTTGGGEQFFGPGTRLTVL.

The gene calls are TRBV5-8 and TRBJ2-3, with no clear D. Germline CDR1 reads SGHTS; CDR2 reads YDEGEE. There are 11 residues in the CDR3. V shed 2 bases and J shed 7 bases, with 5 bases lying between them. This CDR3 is CASSFPYTQYF. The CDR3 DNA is TGTGCCAGCAGCTTTCCCTATACGCAGTATTTT.

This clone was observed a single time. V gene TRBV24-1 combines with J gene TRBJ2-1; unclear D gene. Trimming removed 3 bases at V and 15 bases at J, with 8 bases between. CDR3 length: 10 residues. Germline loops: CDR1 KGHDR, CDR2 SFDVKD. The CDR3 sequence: CATSDLPWFF. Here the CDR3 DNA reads TGTGCCACCAGTGATCTACCATGGTTCTTC.

The CDR3 nucleotides are TGTGCCAGCAGCCCAAGTAGAAACAGGGTAAGGAACACTGAAGCTTTCTTT. Amino acids: CASSPSRNRVRNTEAFF. This chain connects TRBV3-1 (or the pseudogene TRBV3-2) to TRBJ1-1, with a weak D call TRBD1 (6 bases). The CDR3 totals 17 residues. Germline V gene sequence: CDR1 LGHDT, CDR2 YNNKEL (reference sequence). The V gene lost 4 bases and the J gene lost 1 base, with 19 bases spanning the gap.

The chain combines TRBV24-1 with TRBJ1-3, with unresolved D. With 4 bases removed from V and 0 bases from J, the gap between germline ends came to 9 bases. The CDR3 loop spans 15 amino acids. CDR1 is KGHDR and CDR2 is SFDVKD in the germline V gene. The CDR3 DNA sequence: TGTGCCACCAGTGACCGGGAGAGCTCTGGAAACACCATATATTTT. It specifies CATSDRESSGNTIYF.

CDR3 sequence (DNA): TGTGCCAGCAGCAAGGGACAGGGAAATGAAAAACTGTTTTTT. Residues: CASSKGQGNEKLFF. The V call is TRBV5-8, the J call TRBJ1-4, with 9 bases that match TRBD1. CDR1 is SGHTS and CDR2 is YDEGEE in the germline V gene. The CDR3 spans 14 residues. V lost 4 bases to trimming and J lost 5 bases; unmatched junction nucleotides: 3.